These 30 T cell receptor beta chains share one sample of origin, sequenced in a study of siplizumab effects on memory and regulatory T cells. TCRdb's copy holds only in-frame clones and misses some; the assay was immunoSEQ multiplex PCR. The sample contains about 100,000 clones, approximately 94% of which appear only once. The material sequenced was non-Treg CD4+ T cells sorted from blood. The source of these receptors is a human donor in good health.

The chain combines TRBV7-3 with TRBJ2-7; TRBD2 matches at 7 bases. CDR3 length equals 13 residues. Germline-derived CDR1 and CDR2 are SGHTA and FQGTGA. V was clipped by 8 bases and J by 3 bases; unmatched bases: 7. The CDR3, as DNA: TGTGCCAGCTCAAAGCGGGAAAACTACGAGCAGTACTTC. It translates to CASSKRENYEQYF. The variable domain in full, with the rest retrieved from reference TRBV7-3 and TRBJ2-7, is GAGVSQTPSNKVTEKGKYVELRCDPISGHTALYWYRQSLGQGPEFLIYFQGTGAADDSGLPNDRFFAVRPEGSVSTLKIQRTERGDSAVYLCASSKRENYEQYFGPGTRLTVT.

This sequence joins TRBV7-2 and TRBJ2-2; 7 nucleotides line up with TRBD1. Germline-derived CDR1 and CDR2 are SGHTA and FQGNSA. After removal of 6 bases from V and 1 base from J, the junction contained 5 bases not matched to a gene. CDR3 length: 15 residues. CDR3 protein: CASRGRQGNTGELFF. Here the CDR3 DNA reads TGTGCCAGCAGGGGCAGACAGGGGAACACCGGGGAGCTGTTTTTT. Together with reference TRBV7-2 and TRBJ2-2, the CDR3 gives the full variable domain: GAGVSQSPSNKVTEKGKDVELRCDPISGHTALYWYRQSLGQGLEFLIYFQGNSAPDKSGLPSDRFSAERTGGSVSTLTIQRTQQEDSAVYLCASRGRQGNTGELFFGEGSRLTVL.

This chain links TRBV29-1 with TRBJ2-7; D might be TRBD2 (6 bases). V was shortened by 3 bases and J by 6 bases, with 15 bases between the two germline ends. The germline gives CDR1 SQVTM, CDR2 ANQGSEA. The CDR3 runs to 13 residues. The CDR3 sequence: CSVERQGLGEQYF. The CDR3, as DNA: TGCAGCGTTGAGAGGCAGGGACTGGGCGAGCAGTACTTC.

The rearrangement joins TRBV2 to TRBJ2-7; D not resolved. Germline CDR1 is SNHLY and CDR2 is FYNNEI. V was cut by 3 bases and J by 0 bases, with 18 bases left in between. CDR3 size: 17 residues. The CDR3 DNA reads as TGTGCCAGCAGTGAGTCGGTGGCGGTGGGTAGCTCCTACGAGCAGTACTTC. It encodes CASSESVAVGSSYEQYF.

J is TRBJ1-4 and V is TRBV25-1; 7 nucleotides match TRBD1. The CDR3 is made up of 16 amino acids. With 0 bases clipped from V and 7 bases from J, the junction kept 8 bases outside the gene matches. Germline V gives CDR1 MGHDK, CDR2 SYGVNS. The CDR3 nucleotides are TGTGCCAGCAGTGAATATGCGGGAACAGGGGTTGAAAAACTGTTTTTT. This codes for CASSEYAGTGVEKLFF. The full variable domain, with the rest looked up from reference TRBV25-1 and TRBJ1-4, is EADIYQTPRYLVIGTGKKITLECSQTMGHDKMYWYQQDPGMELHLIHYSYGVNSTEKGDLSSESTVSRIRTEHFPLTLESARPSHTSQYLCASSEYAGTGVEKLFFGSGTQLSVL.

The chain combines TRBV5-6 with TRBJ2-5; D perhaps matches TRBD2 (7 bases). CDR1 is SGHDT, CDR2 YYEEEE, per germline. Trimming pared 0 bases from V and 4 bases from J, leaving 10 bases between. The CDR3 totals 14 residues. The CDR3 reads CASSLEGGRETQYF. The DNA of the CDR3 is TGTGCCAGCAGCTTGGAGGGGGGGAGAGAGACCCAGTACTTC.

The gene calls are TRBV5-1 and TRBJ2-1; possible D gene TRBD2, 6 bases. The CDR3 extends over 11 amino acids. V lost 9 bases, J lost 10 bases, and 14 bases lay in between. Germline CDR1 and CDR2: SGHRS and YFSETQ. The DNA for the CDR3 is TGCGCCACTACATCGGGAGTCGAGCAGTTCTTC. It codes for CATTSGVEQFF. Complete variable domain (other parts from reference TRBV5-1 and TRBJ2-1): KAGVTQTPRYLIKTRGQQVTLSCSPISGHRSVSWYQQTPGQGLQFLFEYFSETQRNKGNFPGRFSGRQFSNSRSEMNVSTLELGDSALYLCATTSGVEQFFGPGTRLTVL.

J is TRBJ2-7 and V is TRBV27; D possibly corresponds to TRBD1 (6 bases). The CDR3 runs to 13 residues. V was clipped by 2 bases and J by 1 base, with 6 bases between them. The germline CDR1 and CDR2 sequences are MNHEY and SMNVEV (reference sequence). CDR3 sequence: CASSLRGSYEQYF. CDR3 coding DNA: TGTGCCAGCAGTTTAAGGGGGTCCTACGAGCAGTACTTC.

This chain links TRBV7-9 with TRBJ1-2, with TRBD1 matching over 12 bases. The CDR3 length is 15 residues. V gave up 1 base and J gave up 8 bases; unmatched junction bases: 5. Per the germline V gene, CDR1 is SEHNR and CDR2 is FQNEAQ (reference sequence). The chain's CDR3 is CASSLGGTGGGGYTF. The DNA for the CDR3 is TGTGCCAGCAGCTTAGGCGGGACAGGGGGCGGAGGCTACACCTTC.

V usage is TRBV28 and J usage is TRBJ1-4; no reliable D call. This CDR3 has 14 residues. V was cut by 2 bases and J by 4 bases, with 8 bases left in between. Germline assignment: CDR1 MDHEN and CDR2 SYDVKM. The CDR3 here is CASSLTTRNEKLFF. The CDR3 DNA follows: TGTGCCAGCAGTTTAACAACTCGTAATGAAAAACTGTTTTTT.

In this sample, this clone turned up once. The chain carries TRBV6-5 and TRBJ2-2; D gene unclear. V was shortened by 0 bases and J by 7 bases, with 12 bases between the two germline ends. Germline CDR1 is MNHEY and CDR2 is SVGAGI. This CDR3 is built from 15 residues. The DNA for the CDR3 is TGTGCCAGCAGTTACTCGCGACGCTCCGGCGGGGAGCTGTTTTTT. This gives the protein CASSYSRRSGGELFF.

The chain employs TRBV5-1 and TRBJ2-1; 14 bases are shared with TRBD2. Trimming took 5 bases from V and 9 from J; bases not matched to a gene: 7. The CDR3 extends over 15 amino acids. The germline V gene has CDR1 SGHRS and CDR2 YFSETQ. The CDR3 sequence: CASSFGLAGGVEQFF. The CDR3 DNA reads as TGCGCCAGCAGTTTCGGACTAGCGGGAGGAGTTGAGCAGTTCTTC.

V usage is TRBV29-1 and J usage is TRBJ1-2; tentatively, D is TRBD1 (5 bases). The CDR3 has 14 amino acids. V was clipped by 2 bases and J by 4 bases, with 14 bases between them. Germline values: CDR1 SQVTM, CDR2 ANQGSEA. CDR3 nucleotides: TGCAGCGTTGAACCCGGGGCTGCCGGCTATGGCTACACCTTC. Its translation: CSVEPGAAGYGYTF.

In this sample, this clone turned up once. This rearrangement joins TRBV10-3 to TRBJ1-5, with 7 nucleotides matching TRBD1. J lost 7 bases, V lost 4 bases, and 7 bases had no gene match. CDR3 length: 14 residues. Germline lookup yields CDR1 ENHRY and CDR2 SYGVKD. The CDR3 nucleotides read TGTGCCATCAGTGGCTGGGAGGGGGCCCAGCCCCAGCATTTT. Residues: CAISGWEGAQPQHF.

The chain is built from TRBV10-3 and TRBJ2-5; TRBD1 matches at 10 bases. Germline V gene lookup returns CDR1 ENHRY and CDR2 SYGVKD. This CDR3 is 15 amino acids long. Losses at the gene ends were 3 bases for V and 5 bases for J; bases not matched to a gene: 6. The CDR3: CAISDSGTGAETQYF. DNA for the CDR3: TGTGCCATCAGTGATTCCGGGACAGGGGCCGAGACCCAGTACTTC.

The J gene is TRBJ2-7, the V gene TRBV6-5; possible D gene TRBD2, 5 bases. Trimming cost V 6 bases and J 0 bases, with 15 bases left between them. The CDR3 is 15 amino acids. Germline V CDR1 and CDR2: MNHEY, SVGAGI. The CDR3 region has the DNA TGTGCCAGCAGCCCCCCGGACTCCCGCTCCTACGAGCAGTACTTC. It specifies CASSPPDSRSYEQYF.

The rearrangement joins TRBV9 to TRBJ2-2; D not resolved. V lost 2 bases, J lost 0 bases, and 5 bases lay in between. Germline V CDR1 and CDR2: SGDLS, YYNGEE. This CDR3 is 14 amino acids long. DNA of the CDR3: TGTGCCAGCAGCGTCCAGACGAACACCGGGGAGCTGTTTTTT. It codes for CASSVQTNTGELFF.

The V and J genes are TRBV6-5 and TRBJ2-1, with unresolved D. The V gene lost 5 bases and the J gene lost 5 bases, with 10 bases spanning the gap. This CDR3 is 13 amino acids long. CDR1 and CDR2 (germline): MNHEY, SVGAGI. CDR3 loop: CASSPPLHNEQFF. The CDR3 nucleotides are TGTGCCAGCAGTCCTCCCTTACACAATGAGCAGTTCTTC.

DNA of the CDR3: TGTGCCAGCAGCCCCCCGGGACAAAGGCCTGGTGGGCATTTT. Protein product: CASSPPGQRPGGHF. This chain uses TRBV5-8 with TRBJ1-5; tentative D call: TRBD1 (6 bases). V was pared by 4 bases and J by 15 bases, with 23 bases between. The CDR3 length is 14 residues. Germline V lookup: CDR1 SGHTS, CDR2 YDEGEE. Combining the CDR3 with reference TRBV5-8 and TRBJ1-5 gives the whole variable domain EAGVTQSPTHLIKTRGQQATLRCSPISGHTSVYWYQQALGLGLQFLLWYDEGEERNRGNFPPRFSGRQFPNYSSELNVNALELEDSALYLCASSPPGQRPGGHFGDGTRLSIL.

The J gene is TRBJ2-3, the V gene TRBV30; no clear D. Trimming cost V 2 bases and J 2 bases, with 8 bases left between them. Germline assignment: CDR1 GTSNPN and CDR2 SVGIG (reference sequence). This CDR3 contains 13 residues. CDR3 in DNA: TGTGCCTGGAGTTTCGAACTCACAGATACGCAGTATTTT. Translating gives CAWSFELTDTQYF.

This chain joins TRBV19 and TRBJ2-6; D is undetermined. The CDR3 consists of 15 residues. Trimming cost V 5 bases and J 5 bases, with 13 bases left between them. Germline CDR1 is LNHDA and CDR2 is SQIVND (reference sequence). In DNA, the CDR3 is TGTGCCAGTAGTGCCCGAACGGACCGGGCCAACGTCCTGACTTTC. It translates to CASSARTDRANVLTF.

This sequence joins TRBV5-1 and TRBJ2-2, with D unclear. CDR1 and CDR2 from the germline V gene are SGHRS and YFSETQ. The CDR3 runs 15 residues. Trimming stripped 1 base from V and 0 bases from J, with 7 bases between. CDR3 residues: CASSLSLTNTGELFF. The CDR3 coding sequence is TGCGCCAGCAGCTTGAGTTTAACGAACACCGGGGAGCTGTTTTTT.

This clone has a handful of counts. J is TRBJ1-1 and V is TRBV30; D might be TRBD1 (6 bases). The CDR3 totals 15 residues. CDR1 is GTSNPN, CDR2 SVGIG, per germline (reference sequence). With 3 bases removed from V and 4 bases from J, the gap between germline ends came to 18 bases. CDR3: CAWRKMGLGGTEAFF. The CDR3 bases are TGTGCCTGGAGAAAGATGGGTTTAGGGGGCACTGAAGCTTTCTTT.

This chain connects TRBV25-1 to TRBJ2-2, with D uncertain. The CDR3 runs to 14 residues. V lost 5 bases and J lost 1, with 8 bases in between. Germline V gene sequence: CDR1 MGHDK, CDR2 SYGVNS. CDR3 sequence reads: CASSRTMNTGELFF. The CDR3 bases are TGTGCCAGCAGTCGAACAATGAACACCGGGGAGCTGTTTTTT. The full variable domain, with the rest looked up from reference TRBV25-1 and TRBJ2-2, is EADIYQTPRYLVIGTGKKITLECSQTMGHDKMYWYQQDPGMELHLIHYSYGVNSTEKGDLSSESTVSRIRTEHFPLTLESARPSHTSQYLCASSRTMNTGELFFGEGSRLTVL.

V and J are TRBV7-2 and TRBJ2-3, with a possible D match to TRBD2 (6 bases). Between the trimmed V and J ends, which lost 5 bases and 6 bases, there was a span of 18 bases. The CDR3 is made up of 15 amino acids. From germline, CDR1 is SGHTA and CDR2 FQGNSA. CDR3 nucleotide sequence: TGTGCCAGCAGCGTAACTAACGGGAGATTGGATACGCAGTATTTT. As protein: CASSVTNGRLDTQYF.

The chain employs TRBV6-1 and TRBJ1-3; D is unclear. CDR3 length: 14 amino acids. The V gene lost 7 bases and the J gene lost 0 bases, with 10 bases spanning the gap. Germline V CDR1 and CDR2: MNHNS, SASEGT. CDR3 residues: CASIGGSSGNTIYF. The CDR3 DNA reads as TGTGCCAGCATCGGCGGGAGCTCTGGAAACACCATATATTTT.

The chain carries TRBV29-1 and TRBJ1-1; D perhaps matches TRBD1 (5 bases). V was clipped by 8 bases and J by 5 bases, with 15 bases between them. The germline V gene has CDR1 SQVTM and CDR2 ANQGSEA. The CDR3 sequence is 12 residues long. The CDR3 DNA follows: TGCAGCCATAGCCGGGGGGAGACTGAAGCTTTCTTT. Encoded protein: CSHSRGETEAFF.

The rearrangement links TRBV5-4 to TRBJ1-2; 9 nucleotides match TRBD1. V was pared by 1 base and J by 8 bases, with 6 bases of the junction left unmatched. Germline assignment: CDR1 SGHNT and CDR2 YYREEE (reference sequence). The CDR3 consists of 14 residues. In DNA, the CDR3 is TGTGCCAGCAGCTTGTACGGGACAGGGAGCGGCTACACCTTC. It encodes CASSLYGTGSGYTF.

V and J are TRBV19 and TRBJ1-3; D is perhaps TRBD1 (5 bases). Germline CDR1 LNHDA, CDR2 SQIVND (reference sequence). This CDR3 contains 17 residues. Trimming left V 5 bases short and J 0 bases short, with 17 bases between. This chain's CDR3 is CASSRDLGPRSGNTIYF. The CDR3 DNA sequence: TGTGCCAGTAGTCGGGACCTGGGGCCACGCTCTGGAAACACCATATATTTT.

The chain is built from TRBV5-1 and TRBJ2-3; 11 bases agree with TRBD2. Germline V lookup: CDR1 SGHRS, CDR2 YFSETQ. The trim removed 4 bases at V and 6 bases at J, leaving 7 bases unmatched. The CDR3 sequence is 15 residues long. CDR3 in DNA: TGCGCCAGCAGCCGTACTAGCGGGAGAGCGGATACGCAGTATTTT. Protein sequence: CASSRTSGRADTQYF.